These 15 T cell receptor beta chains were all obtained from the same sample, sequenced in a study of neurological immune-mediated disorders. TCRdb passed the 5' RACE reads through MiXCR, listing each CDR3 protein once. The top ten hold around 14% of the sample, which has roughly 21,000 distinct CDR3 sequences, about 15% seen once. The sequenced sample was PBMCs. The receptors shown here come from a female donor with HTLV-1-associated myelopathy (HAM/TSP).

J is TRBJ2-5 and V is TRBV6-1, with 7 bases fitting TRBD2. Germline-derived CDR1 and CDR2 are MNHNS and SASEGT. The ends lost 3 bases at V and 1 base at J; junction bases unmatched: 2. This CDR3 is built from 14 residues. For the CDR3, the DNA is TGTGCCAGCAGTGAGGGGGGGATCCAAGAGACCCAGTACTTC. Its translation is CASSEGGIQETQYF.

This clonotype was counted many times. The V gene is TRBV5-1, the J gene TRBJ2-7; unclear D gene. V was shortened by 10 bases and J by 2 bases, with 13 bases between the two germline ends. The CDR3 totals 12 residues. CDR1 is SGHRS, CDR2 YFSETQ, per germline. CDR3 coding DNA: TGCGCCTCGGCAGGCCTAACCTACGAGCAGTACTTC. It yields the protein CASAGLTYEQYF.

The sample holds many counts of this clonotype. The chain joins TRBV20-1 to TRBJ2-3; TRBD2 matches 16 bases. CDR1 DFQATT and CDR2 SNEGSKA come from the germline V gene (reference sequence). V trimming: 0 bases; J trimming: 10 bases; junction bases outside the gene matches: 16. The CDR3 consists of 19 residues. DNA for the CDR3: TGCAGTGCTAGAGATTGGTATGGGACTAGCGGGAGGGGCCAGAGATCGCAGTATTTT. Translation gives CSARDWYGTSGRGQRSQYF.

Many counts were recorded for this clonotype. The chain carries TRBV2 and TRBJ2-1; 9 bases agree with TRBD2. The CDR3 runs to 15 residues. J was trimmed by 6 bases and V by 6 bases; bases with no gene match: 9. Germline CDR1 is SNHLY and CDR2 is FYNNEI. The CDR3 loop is CASRRTSVSGNEQFF. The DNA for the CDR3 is TGTGCCAGCAGACGGACTAGCGTGAGCGGCAATGAGCAGTTCTTC.

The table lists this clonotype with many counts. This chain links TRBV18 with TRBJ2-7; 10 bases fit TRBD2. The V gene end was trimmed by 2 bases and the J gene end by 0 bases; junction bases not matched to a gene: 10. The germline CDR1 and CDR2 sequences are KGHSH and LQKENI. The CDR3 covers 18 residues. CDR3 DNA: TGTGCCAGCTCACCAATCGTTCTTAGCGGGGGGAGCTCCTACGAGCAGTACTTC. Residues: CASSPIVLSGGSSYEQYF. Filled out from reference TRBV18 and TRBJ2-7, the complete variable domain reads NAGVMQNPRHLVRRRGQEARLRCSPMKGHSHVYWYRQLPEEGLKFMVYLQKENIIDESGMPKERFSAEFPKEGPSILRIQQVVRGDSAAYFCASSPIVLSGGSSYEQYFGPGTRLTVT.

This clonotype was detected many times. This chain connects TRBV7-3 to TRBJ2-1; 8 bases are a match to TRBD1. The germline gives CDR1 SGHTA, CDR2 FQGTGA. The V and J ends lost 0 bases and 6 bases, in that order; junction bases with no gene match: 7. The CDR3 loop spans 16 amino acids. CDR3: CASSLTGGRGRNEQFF. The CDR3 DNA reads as TGTGCCAGCAGCTTAACGGGGGGCAGGGGGCGCAATGAGCAGTTCTTC. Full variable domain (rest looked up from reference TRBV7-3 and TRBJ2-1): GAGVSQTPSNKVTEKGKYVELRCDPISGHTALYWYRQSLGQGPEFLIYFQGTGAADDSGLPNDRFFAVRPEGSVSTLKIQRTERGDSAVYLCASSLTGGRGRNEQFFGPGTRLTVL.

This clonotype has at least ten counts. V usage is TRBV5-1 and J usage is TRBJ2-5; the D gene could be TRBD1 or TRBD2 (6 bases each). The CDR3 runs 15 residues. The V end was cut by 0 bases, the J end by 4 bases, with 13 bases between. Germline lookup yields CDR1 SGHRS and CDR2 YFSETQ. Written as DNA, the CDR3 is TGCGCCAGCAGCTTGGTCGGGGGCCTTGGAGAGACCCAGTACTTC. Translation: CASSLVGGLGETQYF.

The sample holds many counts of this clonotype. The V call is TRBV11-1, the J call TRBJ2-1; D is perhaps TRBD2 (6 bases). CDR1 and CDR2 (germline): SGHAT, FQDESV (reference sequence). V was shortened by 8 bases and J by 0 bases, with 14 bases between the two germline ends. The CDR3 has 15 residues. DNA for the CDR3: TGTGCCAGCGGGCTACTCGGGAGCTCCTACAATGAGCAGTTCTTC. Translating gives CASGLLGSSYNEQFF.

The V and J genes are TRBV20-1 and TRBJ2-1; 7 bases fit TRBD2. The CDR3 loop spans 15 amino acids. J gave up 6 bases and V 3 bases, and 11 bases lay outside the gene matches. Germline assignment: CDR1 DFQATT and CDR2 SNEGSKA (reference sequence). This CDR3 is CSASGGVTAGNEQFF. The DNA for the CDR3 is TGCAGTGCTAGTGGGGGGGTTACTGCGGGCAATGAGCAGTTCTTC.

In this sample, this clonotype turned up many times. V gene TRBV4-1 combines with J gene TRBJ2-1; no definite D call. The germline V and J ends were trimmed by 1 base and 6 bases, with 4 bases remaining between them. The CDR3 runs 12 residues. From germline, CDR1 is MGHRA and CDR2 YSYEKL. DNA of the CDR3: TGCGCCAGCAGCCAAGGCGGCAATGAGCAGTTCTTC. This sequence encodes CASSQGGNEQFF.

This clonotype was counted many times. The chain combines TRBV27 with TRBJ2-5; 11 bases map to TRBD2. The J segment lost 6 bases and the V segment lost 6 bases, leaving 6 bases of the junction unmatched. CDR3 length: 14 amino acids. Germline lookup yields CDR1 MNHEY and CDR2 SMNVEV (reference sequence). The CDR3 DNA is TGTGCCAGCAGCGTAGCGGGGGGGCCCAAGACCCAGTACTTC. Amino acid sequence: CASSVAGGPKTQYF.

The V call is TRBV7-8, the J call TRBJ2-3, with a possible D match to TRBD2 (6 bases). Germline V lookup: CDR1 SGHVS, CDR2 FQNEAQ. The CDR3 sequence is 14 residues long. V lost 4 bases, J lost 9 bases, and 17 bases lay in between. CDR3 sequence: CASSWRDSQGTQYF. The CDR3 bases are TGTGCCAGCAGCTGGAGGGACTCGCAAGGAACGCAGTATTTT.

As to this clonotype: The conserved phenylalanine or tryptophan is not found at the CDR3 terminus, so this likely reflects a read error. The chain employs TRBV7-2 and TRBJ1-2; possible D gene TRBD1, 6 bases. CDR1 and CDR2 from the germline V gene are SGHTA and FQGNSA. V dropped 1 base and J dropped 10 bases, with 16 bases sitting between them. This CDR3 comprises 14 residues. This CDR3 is CASSLDRAGLDYTI. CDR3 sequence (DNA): TGTGCCAGCAGCTTAGACAGGGCGGGGTTGGACTACACCATC.

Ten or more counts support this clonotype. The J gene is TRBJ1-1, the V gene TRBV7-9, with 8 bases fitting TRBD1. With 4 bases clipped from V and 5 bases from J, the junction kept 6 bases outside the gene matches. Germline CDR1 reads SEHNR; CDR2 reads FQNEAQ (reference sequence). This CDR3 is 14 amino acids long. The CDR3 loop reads CASSSGQGWTEAFF. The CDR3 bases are TGTGCCAGCAGCTCAGGACAGGGATGGACTGAAGCTTTCTTT.

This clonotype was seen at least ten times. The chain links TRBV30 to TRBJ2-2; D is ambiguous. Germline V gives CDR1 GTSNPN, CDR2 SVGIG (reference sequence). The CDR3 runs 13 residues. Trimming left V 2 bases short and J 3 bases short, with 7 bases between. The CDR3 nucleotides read TGTGCCTGGAGTTACAGCGACACCGGGGAGCTGTTTTTT. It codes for CAWSYSDTGELFF.